This section outlines one T cell receptor (beta chain) sequence together with its context. No antigen is known for it. At one end the junction does not follow the germline gene, possibly because of a read error. The data stem from a study of identical twins. Looked up from germline, CDR1 is DFQATT and CDR2 is SNEGSKA (reference sequence). The CDR3 length is 12 residues. TCRdb independently ran MiXCR on the 5' RACE reads; one entry per CDR3 protein. The profile shows some 730,000 distinct CDR3 sequences, over 15% of them singletons. Study-wide results and limits: Analyses of zero insertions could be partly confounded by invariant MAIT and iNKT cells.

The data were also submitted as part of a second study, on T cells expressing NK-cell markers. Per that study: Several donors' CD3+CD56-NKG2C+ cells were dominated by the same clonotypes. The study left the HCMV specificity of expanded NKG2C+ T cell clones unresolved.

The V and J genes are TRBV20-1 and TRBJ2-7; 7 bases are shared with TRBD1. Source material: PBMCs. This clonotype originated in a woman between 18 and 30 years old in good health. The CDR3 reads CCARDRDYEQYF. The CDR3, as DNA: TGCTGTGCTAGGGACAGAGATTACGAGCAGTACTTC.